One T cell receptor beta chain is described in this entry. This clonotype was counted ten times or more. What antigen it recognizes has not been identified. No clone much larger than this one lies a single base away; base qualities are absent. The sample belongs to a study of low-dose radiotherapy and immunotherapy resistance in tumors (dated by TCRdb to about 2022). Describing the broader study: Patients in Cohort 1 were given 0.5 Gy per fraction every 2 weeks, and the prescribed total PTV dose was 6.5 Gy. The trial did not randomize participants into treatment groups. Cyclophosphamide 200 mg/m2 was given intravenously every two weeks, one day before each radiation and immunotherapy administration. The translational analysis covered eight patients: three from the first dose cohort and the first five from the second dose cohort. Cohort 2 received 1 Gy per fraction every two weeks, with a total of 13 Gy over 26 weeks. Patients were given nivolumab as a 240 mg flat dose every two weeks and ipilimumab at 1 mg/kg every six weeks, with both drugs delivered intravenously. Starting on cycle 1 day 1, patients took 300 mg of aspirin by mouth once daily for four cycles.

TCRdb records Illumina HiSeq 2500 as the sequencer. First-strand cDNA was synthesized with Superscript III and a set of TRAV- and TRBV-specific primers, covering both TCRalpha and TCRbeta chains. An approximately 19-cycle PCR with Phusion amplified the TCRs, pairing a constant-region primer with the adapter that was attached to the V primers. The MessageAmp II aRNA Amplification Kit was used to amplify the isolated mRNA, with in vitro transcription run for 16 hours at 37 degrees C. The Dynabeads mRNA DIRECT Purification Kit was used to isolate mRNA for TCR sequencing. Indexed Illumina adapters were added in a second approximately 24-cycle Phusion PCR, and the resulting products were purified with AMPure XP beads. Turning to the authors' computational methods: Using custom Perl scripts, TCR sequences that encoded the same protein were pooled, out-of-frame sequences were dropped, and the abundance of each clonotype was calculated. Any TCR sequence supported by only a single read was excluded from analysis. The metrics used to describe the repertoires included Shannon entropy, Gini index, clonality, richness, and the frequency of TCRs shared between repertoires. TCRdb redid the processing of the public reads, applying fastp at Q25 and MiXCR, and retained in-frame beta chains. Rows are unified per CDR3 protein, each entry keeping the most common DNA and genes. These V and J calls originate from TCRdb's pipeline instead of the authors' own analysis. The sample includes 35,000 to 50,000 distinct CDR3 sequences, with around 25% observed a single time. Over 9.5% of the sample goes to the ten largest clones.

In light of the paper, this sample's time point label describes: after trial treatment. The treatment or condition label on this specimen signifies: LDRT plus nivolumab, ipilimumab, low-dose cyclophosphamide and aspirin (RACIN trial). The donors came from RACIN, which was a single-arm phase I dose-escalation trial that paired nivolumab and ipilimumab with aspirin, low-dose cyclophosphamide and low-dose radiotherapy. Patients with advanced, TIL-negative solid tumors were considered eligible. The sequencing here drew on PBMCs, taken after low-dose radiotherapy plus immunotherapy. The TCR comes from a male donor with prostate cancer.

The nucleotide sequence reads as follows: TGCAGTGCCCCCCCCGGGGTTGGCGAGCCCTACGAGCAGTACTTC. Its translation is CSAPPGVGEPYEQYF. The receptor chain draws on TRBV20-1 and TRBJ2-7; possibly the D gene is TRBD2, per 5 matching bases. Via the germline V gene (reference sequence), CDR1 is DFQATT and CDR2 SNEGSKA. The CDR3, from cysteine to phenylalanine, totals 15 residues. Here the CDR3 DNA is all that survives: 45 bases in frame from base 1. V is pared back by 6 bases and J by 2 bases, with 20 bases lying between the germline termini.